This T cell receptor (beta chain) was recovered during a study of T cell repertoires in cytomegalovirus infection. Whole-study context: Matching HLA type, along with CMV infection, was indicated by public TCR beta signatures.

TCRdb passed the reads through MiXCR, listing each CDR3 protein once. The sample yields fewer than 300,000 distinct CDR3 sequences, over 20% seen once. Findings and limits, study-wide: People with CMV and the relevant HLA were identified by cumulative public TCR beta family frequency. In two of eight donors, the top clonotype was HLA-C-restricted CMV-specific.

This clonotype was counted at least ten times. No antigen is known for it. Sequenced material: PBMCs. This receptor was taken from a human donor in good health (CMV status not recorded). Some clones in this sample may be carry-over from other donors' samples.

The DNA for the CDR3 is TGTGCCAGCAGCTTGTGGGGGCTCTCCAATGAGCAGTTCTTC. It codes for CASSLWGLSNEQFF. This chain uses TRBV7-2 with TRBJ2-1; possible D gene TRBD1, 6 bases. Germline CDR1 SGHTA, CDR2 FQGNSA. The CDR3 extends over 14 amino acids. Between the trimmed V and J ends, which lost 3 bases and 6 bases, there was a span of 12 bases.